A single TCR beta chain is shown here with its context. The data derive from a study of CD4 T cells in relation to SARS-CoV-2 and coronaviruses. As for the study in general: Two subjects were Hispanic; patients were fewer than ten males and a few females. The HLA restriction of the shared crossreactive spike epitopes was mapped.

The ends were cut back, 6 bases at V and 0 bases at J, with 9 bases in the middle. Germline loops: CDR1 MGHDK, CDR2 SYGVNS. This CDR3 region has 15 residues. Here immunoSEQ multiplex PCR was the method, and the copy in TCRdb shows in-frame clones only, minus some. The data contain tens of thousands of clones, roughly 90% of them singletons. Material: memory CD4+ T cells from PBMCs. This TCR came from an adult with COVID-19. The rearrangement links TRBV25-1 to TRBJ1-6; a weak D match, TRBD1 (5 bases). DNA of the CDR3: TGTGCCAGCAGGGGGGGGGACTCCTATAATTCACCCCTCCACTTT. Its protein is CASRGGDSYNSPLHF.